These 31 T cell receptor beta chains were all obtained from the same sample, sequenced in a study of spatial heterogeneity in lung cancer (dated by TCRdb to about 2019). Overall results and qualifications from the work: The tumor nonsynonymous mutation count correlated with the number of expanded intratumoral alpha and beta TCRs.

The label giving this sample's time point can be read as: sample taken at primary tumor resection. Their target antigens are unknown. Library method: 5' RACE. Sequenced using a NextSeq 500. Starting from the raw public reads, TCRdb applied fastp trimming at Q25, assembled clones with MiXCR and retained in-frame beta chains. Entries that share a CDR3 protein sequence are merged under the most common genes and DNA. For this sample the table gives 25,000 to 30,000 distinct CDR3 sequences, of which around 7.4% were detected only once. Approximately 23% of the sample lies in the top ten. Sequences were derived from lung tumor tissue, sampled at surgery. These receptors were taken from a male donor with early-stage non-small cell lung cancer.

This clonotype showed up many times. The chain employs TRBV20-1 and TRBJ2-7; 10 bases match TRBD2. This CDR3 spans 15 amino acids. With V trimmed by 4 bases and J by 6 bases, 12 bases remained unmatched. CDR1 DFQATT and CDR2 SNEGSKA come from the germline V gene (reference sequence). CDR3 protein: CSAIIPGLAIAEQYF. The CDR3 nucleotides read TGCAGTGCTATAATCCCGGGACTAGCGATTGCCGAGCAGTACTTC.

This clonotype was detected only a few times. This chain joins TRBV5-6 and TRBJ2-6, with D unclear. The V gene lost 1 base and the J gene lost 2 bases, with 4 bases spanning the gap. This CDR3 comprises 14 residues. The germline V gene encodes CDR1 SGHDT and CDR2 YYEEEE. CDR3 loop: CASSLSTGANVLTF. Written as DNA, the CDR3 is TGTGCCAGCAGCTTGTCTACTGGGGCCAACGTCCTGACTTTC.

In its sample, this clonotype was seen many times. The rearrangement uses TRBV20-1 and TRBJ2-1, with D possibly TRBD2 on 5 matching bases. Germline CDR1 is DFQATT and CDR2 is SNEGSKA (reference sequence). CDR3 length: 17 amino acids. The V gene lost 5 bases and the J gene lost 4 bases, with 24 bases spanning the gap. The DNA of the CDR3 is TGCAGTGCTCCAGATCCGACAAGAGCGGTTGAATACAATGAGCAGTTCTTC. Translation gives CSAPDPTRAVEYNEQFF.

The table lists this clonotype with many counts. The CDR3: CASSEGQGIDYGYTF. DNA for the CDR3: TGTGCCAGCAGCGAGGGACAGGGGATTGACTATGGCTACACCTTC. V and J are TRBV7-2 and TRBJ1-2; 10 bases are a match to TRBD1. The CDR3 is 15 residues long. V was pared by 5 bases and J by 3 bases, with 6 bases of the junction left unmatched. Germline V gene data show CDR1 as SGHTA and CDR2 as FQGNSA.

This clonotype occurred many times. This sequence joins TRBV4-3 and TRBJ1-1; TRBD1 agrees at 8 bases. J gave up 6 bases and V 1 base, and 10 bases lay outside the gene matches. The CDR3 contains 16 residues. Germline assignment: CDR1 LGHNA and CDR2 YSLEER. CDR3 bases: TGCGCCAGCAGCCAAGCTCGAACAGGGGGTCGCGCTGAAGCTTTCTTT. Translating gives CASSQARTGGRAEAFF.

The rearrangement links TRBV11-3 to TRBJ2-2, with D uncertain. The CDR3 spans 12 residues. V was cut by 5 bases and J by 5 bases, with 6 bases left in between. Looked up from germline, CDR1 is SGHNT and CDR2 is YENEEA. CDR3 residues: CASSRKTGELFF. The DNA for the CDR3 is TGTGCCAGCAGCCGCAAAACCGGGGAGCTGTTTTTT.

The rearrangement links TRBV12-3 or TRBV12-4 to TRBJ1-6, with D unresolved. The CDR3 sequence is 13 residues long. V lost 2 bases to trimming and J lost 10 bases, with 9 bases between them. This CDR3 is CASSLREVSPLHF. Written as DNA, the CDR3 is TGTGCCAGCAGTTTACGGGAAGTCTCACCCCTCCACTTT.

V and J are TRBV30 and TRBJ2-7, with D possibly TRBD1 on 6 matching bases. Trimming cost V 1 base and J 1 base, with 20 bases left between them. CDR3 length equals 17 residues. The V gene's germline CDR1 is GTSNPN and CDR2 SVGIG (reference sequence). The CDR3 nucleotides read TGTGCCTGGAGTGAGGTTTTGGGATGGGGACAATCCTACGAGCAGTACTTC. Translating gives CAWSEVLGWGQSYEQYF.

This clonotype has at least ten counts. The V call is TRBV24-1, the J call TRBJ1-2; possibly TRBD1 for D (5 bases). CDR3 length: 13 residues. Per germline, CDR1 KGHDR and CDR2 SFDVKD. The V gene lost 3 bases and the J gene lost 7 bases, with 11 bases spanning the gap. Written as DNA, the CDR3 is TGTGCCACCAGTGATAATCGTGGGGCTGGCTACACCTTC. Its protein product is CATSDNRGAGYTF.

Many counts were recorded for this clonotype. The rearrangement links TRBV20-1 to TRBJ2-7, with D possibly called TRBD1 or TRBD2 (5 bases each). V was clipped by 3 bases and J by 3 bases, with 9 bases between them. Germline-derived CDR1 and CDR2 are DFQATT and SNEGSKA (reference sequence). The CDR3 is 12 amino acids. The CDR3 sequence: CSASRDLYEQYF. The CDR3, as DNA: TGCAGTGCTAGCAGGGACCTCTACGAGCAGTACTTC.

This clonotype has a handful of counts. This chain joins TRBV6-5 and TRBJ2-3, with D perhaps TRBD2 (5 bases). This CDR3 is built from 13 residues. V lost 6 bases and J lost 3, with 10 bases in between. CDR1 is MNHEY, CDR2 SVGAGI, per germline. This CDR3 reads CASSRPGTDTQYF. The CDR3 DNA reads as TGTGCCAGCAGCCGCCCGGGAACAGATACGCAGTATTTT.

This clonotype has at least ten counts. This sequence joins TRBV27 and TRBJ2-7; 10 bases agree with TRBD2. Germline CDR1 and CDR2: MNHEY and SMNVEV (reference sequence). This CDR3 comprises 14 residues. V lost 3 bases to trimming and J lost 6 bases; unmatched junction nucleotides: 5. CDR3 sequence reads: CASSFTSGAREQYF. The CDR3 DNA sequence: TGTGCCAGCAGTTTTACTAGCGGGGCCCGCGAGCAGTACTTC.

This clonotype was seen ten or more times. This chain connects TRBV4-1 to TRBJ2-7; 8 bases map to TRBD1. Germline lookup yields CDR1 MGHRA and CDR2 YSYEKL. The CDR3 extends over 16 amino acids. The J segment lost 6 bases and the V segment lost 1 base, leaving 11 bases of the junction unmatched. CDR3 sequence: CASSQVGDRPFSEQYF. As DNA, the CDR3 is TGCGCCAGCAGCCAAGTTGGGGACAGGCCATTTTCCGAGCAGTACTTC.

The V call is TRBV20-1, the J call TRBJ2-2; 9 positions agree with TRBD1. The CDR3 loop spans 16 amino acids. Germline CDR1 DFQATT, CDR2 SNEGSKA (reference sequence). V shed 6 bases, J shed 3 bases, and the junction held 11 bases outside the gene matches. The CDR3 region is CSALPGTGRDTGELFF. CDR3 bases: TGCAGTGCCCTCCCCGGGACAGGGCGGGACACCGGGGAGCTGTTTTTT.

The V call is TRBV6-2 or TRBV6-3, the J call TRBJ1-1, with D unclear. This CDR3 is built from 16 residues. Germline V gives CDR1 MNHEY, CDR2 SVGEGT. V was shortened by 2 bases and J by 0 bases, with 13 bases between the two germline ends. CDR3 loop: CASSYGPNSLNTEAFF. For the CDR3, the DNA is TGTGCCAGCAGTTACGGACCGAATAGCCTGAACACTGAAGCTTTCTTT.

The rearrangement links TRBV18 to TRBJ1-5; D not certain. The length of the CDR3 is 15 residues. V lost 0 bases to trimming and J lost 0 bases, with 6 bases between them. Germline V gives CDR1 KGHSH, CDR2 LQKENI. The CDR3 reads CASSPPGISNQPQHF. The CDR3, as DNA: TGTGCCAGCTCACCACCGGGGATTAGCAATCAGCCCCAGCATTTT.

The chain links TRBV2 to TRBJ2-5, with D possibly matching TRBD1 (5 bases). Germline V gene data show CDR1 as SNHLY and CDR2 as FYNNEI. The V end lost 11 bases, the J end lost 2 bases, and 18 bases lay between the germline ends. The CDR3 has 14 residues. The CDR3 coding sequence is TGTGCCTGCAAGGGGTTGCTGGGACAAGAGACCCAGTACTTC. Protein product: CACKGLLGQETQYF. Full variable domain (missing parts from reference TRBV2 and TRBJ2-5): EPEVTQTPSHQVTQMGQEVILRCVPISNHLYFYWYRQILGQKVEFLVSFYNNEISEKSEIFDDQFSVERPDGSNFTLKIRSTKLEDSAMYFCACKGLLGQETQYFGPGTRLLVL.

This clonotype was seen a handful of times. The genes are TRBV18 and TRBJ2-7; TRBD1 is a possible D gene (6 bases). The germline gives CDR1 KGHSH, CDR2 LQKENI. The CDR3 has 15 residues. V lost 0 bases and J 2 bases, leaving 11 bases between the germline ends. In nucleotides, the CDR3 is TGTGCCAGCTCACCACCAGGAACAGGGACCTACGAGCAGTACTTC. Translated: CASSPPGTGTYEQYF.

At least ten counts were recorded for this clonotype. The CDR3 DNA reads as TGCGCCAGCAGCCTCTCGCGGGACGAGCAGTACTTC. Translating it yields CASSLSRDEQYF. The chain recombines TRBV5-1 with TRBJ2-7; D might be TRBD2 (5 bases). Trimming left V 4 bases short and J 5 bases short, with 10 bases between. The germline V gene encodes CDR1 SGHRS and CDR2 YFSETQ. The CDR3 totals 12 residues. Full variable domain (rest looked up from reference TRBV5-1 and TRBJ2-7): KAGVTQTPRYLIKTRGQQVTLSCSPISGHRSVSWYQQTPGQGLQFLFEYFSETQRNKGNFPGRFSGRQFSNSRSEMNVSTLELGDSALYLCASSLSRDEQYFGPGTRLTVT.

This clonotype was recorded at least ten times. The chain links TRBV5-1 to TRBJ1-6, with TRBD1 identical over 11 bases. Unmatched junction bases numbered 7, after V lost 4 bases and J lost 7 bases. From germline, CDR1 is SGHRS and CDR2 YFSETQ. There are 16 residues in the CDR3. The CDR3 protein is CASSGRTGGKNSPLHF. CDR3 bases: TGCGCCAGCAGCGGGAGGACAGGGGGCAAGAATTCACCCCTCCACTTT.

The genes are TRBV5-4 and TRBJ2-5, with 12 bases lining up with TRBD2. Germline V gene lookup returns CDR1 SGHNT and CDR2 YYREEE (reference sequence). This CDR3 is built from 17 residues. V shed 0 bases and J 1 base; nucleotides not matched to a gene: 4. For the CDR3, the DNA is TGTGCCAGCAGCTTGGGGCTAGCGGGGGGGGCCCAAGAGACCCAGTACTTC. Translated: CASSLGLAGGAQETQYF.

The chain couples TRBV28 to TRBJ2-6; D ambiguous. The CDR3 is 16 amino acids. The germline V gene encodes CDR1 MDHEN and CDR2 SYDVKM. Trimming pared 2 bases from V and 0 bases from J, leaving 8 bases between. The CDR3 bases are TGTGCCAGCAGTTTAACCAGAATCTCTGGGGCCAACGTCCTGACTTTC. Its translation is CASSLTRISGANVLTF. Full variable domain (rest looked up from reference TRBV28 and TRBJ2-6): DVKVTQSSRYLVKRTGEKVFLECVQDMDHENMFWYRQDPGLGLRLIYFSYDVKMKEKGDIPEGYSVSREKKERFSLILESASTNQTSMYLCASSLTRISGANVLTFGAGSRLTVL.

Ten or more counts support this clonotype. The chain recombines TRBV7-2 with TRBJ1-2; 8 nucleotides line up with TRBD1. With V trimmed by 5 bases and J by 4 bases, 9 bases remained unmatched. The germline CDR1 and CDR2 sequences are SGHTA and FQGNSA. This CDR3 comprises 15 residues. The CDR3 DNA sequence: TGTGCCAGCAGCCTAGACAGGGGAGCAGGCTATGGCTACACCTTC. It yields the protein CASSLDRGAGYGYTF.

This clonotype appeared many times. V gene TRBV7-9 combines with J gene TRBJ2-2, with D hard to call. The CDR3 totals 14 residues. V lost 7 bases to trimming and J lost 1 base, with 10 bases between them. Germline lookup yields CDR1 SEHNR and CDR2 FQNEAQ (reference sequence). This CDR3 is CASNARWNTGELFF. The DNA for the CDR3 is TGTGCCAGCAACGCACGATGGAACACCGGGGAGCTGTTTTTT.

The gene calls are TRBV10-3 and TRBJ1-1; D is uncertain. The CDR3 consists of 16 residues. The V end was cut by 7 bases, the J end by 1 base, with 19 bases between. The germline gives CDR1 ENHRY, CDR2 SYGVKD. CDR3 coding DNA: TGTGCCATCATCCAATCATTGACCTTTGGGAACACTGAAGCTTTCTTT. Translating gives CAIIQSLTFGNTEAFF.

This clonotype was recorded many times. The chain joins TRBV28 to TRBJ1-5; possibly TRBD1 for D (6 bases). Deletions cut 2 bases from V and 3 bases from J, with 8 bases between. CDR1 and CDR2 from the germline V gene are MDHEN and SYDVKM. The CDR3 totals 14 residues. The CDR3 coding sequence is TGTGCCAGCAGTTTAAGGGGGTTCAATCAGCCCCAGCATTTT. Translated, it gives CASSLRGFNQPQHF.

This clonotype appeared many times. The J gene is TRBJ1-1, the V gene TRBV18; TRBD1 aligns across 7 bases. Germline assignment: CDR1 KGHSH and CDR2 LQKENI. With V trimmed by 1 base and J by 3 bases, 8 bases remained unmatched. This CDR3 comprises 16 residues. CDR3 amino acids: CASSPQSGQVHTEAFF. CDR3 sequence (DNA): TGTGCCAGCTCACCACAATCCGGACAGGTTCACACTGAAGCTTTCTTT. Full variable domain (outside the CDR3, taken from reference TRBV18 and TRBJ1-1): NAGVMQNPRHLVRRRGQEARLRCSPMKGHSHVYWYRQLPEEGLKFMVYLQKENIIDESGMPKERFSAEFPKEGPSILRIQQVVRGDSAAYFCASSPQSGQVHTEAFFGQGTRLTVV.

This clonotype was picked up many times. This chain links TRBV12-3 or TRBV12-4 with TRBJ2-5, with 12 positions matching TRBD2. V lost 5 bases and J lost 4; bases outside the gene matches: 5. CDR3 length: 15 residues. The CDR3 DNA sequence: TGTGCCAGCAGTCCTAGCGGGGGGGCCCGAGAGACCCAGTACTTC. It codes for CASSPSGGARETQYF.

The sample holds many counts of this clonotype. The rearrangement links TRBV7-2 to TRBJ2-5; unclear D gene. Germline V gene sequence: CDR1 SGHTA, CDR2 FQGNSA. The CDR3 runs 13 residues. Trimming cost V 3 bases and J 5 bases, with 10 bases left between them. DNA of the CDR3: TGTGCCAGCAGCTTCCGTAGGGATGAGACCCAGTACTTC. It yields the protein CASSFRRDETQYF.

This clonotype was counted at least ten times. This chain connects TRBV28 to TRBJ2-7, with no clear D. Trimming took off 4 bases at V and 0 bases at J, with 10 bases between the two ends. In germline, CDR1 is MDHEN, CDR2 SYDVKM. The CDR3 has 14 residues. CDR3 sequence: CASSYQRSSYEQYF. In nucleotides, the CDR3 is TGTGCCAGCAGTTATCAAAGGAGCTCCTACGAGCAGTACTTC.

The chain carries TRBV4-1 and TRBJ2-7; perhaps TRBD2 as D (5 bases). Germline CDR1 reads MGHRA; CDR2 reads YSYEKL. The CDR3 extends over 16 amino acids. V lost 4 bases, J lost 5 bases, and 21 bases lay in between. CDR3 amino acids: CASSLRVYEGRDEQYF. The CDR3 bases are TGCGCCAGCAGCCTAAGGGTATATGAGGGAAGGGACGAGCAGTACTTC.